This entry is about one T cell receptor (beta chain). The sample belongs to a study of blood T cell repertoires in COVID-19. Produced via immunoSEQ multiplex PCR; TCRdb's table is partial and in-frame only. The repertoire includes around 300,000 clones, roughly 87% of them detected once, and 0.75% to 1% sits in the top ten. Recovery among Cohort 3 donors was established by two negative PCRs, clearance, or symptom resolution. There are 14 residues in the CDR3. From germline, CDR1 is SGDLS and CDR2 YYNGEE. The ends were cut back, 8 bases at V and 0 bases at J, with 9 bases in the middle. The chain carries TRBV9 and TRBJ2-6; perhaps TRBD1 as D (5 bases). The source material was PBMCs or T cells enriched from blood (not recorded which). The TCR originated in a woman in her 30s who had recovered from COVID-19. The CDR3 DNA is TGTGCCAGTCAAGGGGTCTCTGGGGCCAACGTCCTGACTTTC. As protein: CASQGVSGANVLTF.